This T cell receptor (beta chain) comes out of a study of shared clonotypes between healthy human individuals. Sorted subsets were amplified in replicate PCRs using around 0.2 ug DNA, roughly 30,000 T cell genomes. Sequenced by immunoSEQ multiplex PCR; TCRdb stores in-frame clones only, minus some. The sample carries about 2 million clones, about 95% recorded once. Adult Caucasians living in Nashville, Tennessee made up all of the donors. Comments on this clone: Antigen specificity is unknown.

Trimming removed 4 bases at V and 0 bases at J, with 13 bases between. The CDR3 sequence is 15 residues long. Per the germline V gene, CDR1 is LNHDA and CDR2 is SQIVND (reference sequence). Study-level findings and limits: Few donors restricted represented genetic and exposure-history diversity.

The rearrangement joins TRBV19 to TRBJ2-7; weak D call: TRBD1 (6 bases). The clonotype was recovered from a man aged 18-30 years in good health. Sequencing used naive CD4+ T cells sorted from blood. Stated subset: CD45RA+ positively selected. CDR3 sequence (DNA): TGTGCCAGTAGTACAGGACAGCTCATCTCCTACGAGCAGTACTTC. The encoded protein is CASSTGQLISYEQYF.